This passage covers 22 T cell receptor beta chains from one sample sequenced in a study of OX40 agonist ivuxolimab in advanced cancers. TCRdb's table, derived via immunoSEQ multiplex PCR, lists solely in-frame clones and lacks some. The table lists around 68,000 clones, around nine tenths of them singletons. The sample was CD4+ or CD8+ T cells sorted from blood, taken in a trial of the OX40 agonist ivuxolimab. These receptors all come from an adult with an advanced solid tumor such as melanoma, head and neck, liver or kidney cancer.

V usage is TRBV4-1 and J usage is TRBJ1-6; D is uncertain. Trimming took 0 bases from V and 3 from J, leaving 9 bases between them. The CDR3 runs 16 residues. Per germline, CDR1 MGHRA and CDR2 YSYEKL. The CDR3 sequence is CASSQDKGFYNSPLHF. DNA of the CDR3: TGCGCCAGCAGCCAAGATAAGGGTTTCTATAATTCACCCCTCCACTTT.

The gene calls are TRBV6-1 and TRBJ1-1; a weak D match, TRBD1 (6 bases). V lost 7 bases to trimming and J lost 6 bases, with 18 bases between them. The CDR3 is 14 residues long. CDR1 is MNHNS and CDR2 is SASEGT in the germline V gene. The CDR3 loop is CASNLQGFSAEAFF. The CDR3 nucleotides read TGTGCCAGCAACCTTCAGGGGTTCTCGGCTGAAGCTTTCTTT.

The rearrangement uses TRBV19 and TRBJ2-5, with 10 bases identical to TRBD1. The CDR3 has 15 amino acids. With 2 bases clipped from V and 4 bases from J, the junction kept 4 bases outside the gene matches. Germline V gene data show CDR1 as LNHDA and CDR2 as SQIVND (reference sequence). CDR3 coding DNA: TGTGCCAGTAGTATAAGGGACAGGGGCGCAGAGACCCAGTACTTC. Amino acid sequence: CASSIRDRGAETQYF.

The gene calls are TRBV6-6 and TRBJ1-5; D remains unclear. V lost 2 bases and J lost 0, with 2 bases in between. In germline, CDR1 is MNHNY, CDR2 SVGAGI (reference sequence). This CDR3 has 13 residues. Here the CDR3 DNA reads TGTGCCAGCAGTTACGATAGCAATCAGCCCCAGCATTTT. Translated, it gives CASSYDSNQPQHF.

J is TRBJ2-7 and V is TRBV5-1; a possible D gene is TRBD1 (6 bases). Looked up from germline, CDR1 is SGHRS and CDR2 is YFSETQ. CDR3 length: 15 amino acids. Trimming took 4 bases from V and 2 from J, leaving 16 bases between them. This CDR3 reads CASSPSGTTAYEQYF. The CDR3 region has the DNA TGCGCCAGCAGCCCCTCCGGGACAACAGCCTACGAGCAGTACTTC.

Here the CDR3 DNA reads TGTGCCAGCAGTTCGGATCGACCCGGGGAGCTGTTTTTT. This sequence encodes CASSSDRPGELFF. The rearrangement uses TRBV6-5 and TRBJ2-2; unclear D gene. Germline values: CDR1 MNHEY, CDR2 SVGAGI. The length of the CDR3 is 13 residues. V was pared by 4 bases and J by 6 bases, with 9 bases between.

CDR3 DNA: TGTGCCAGCAGCGTATCGAAGGGCGCGGGGGCCCTCGATCTACAATATGAGCAGTTCTTC. Residues: CASSVSKGAGALDLQYEQFF. The chain joins TRBV9 to TRBJ2-1; a possible D gene is TRBD2 (7 bases). V was cut by 1 base and J by 8 bases, with 31 bases left in between. The CDR3 has 20 residues. Germline values: CDR1 SGDLS, CDR2 YYNGEE.

The V and J genes are TRBV19 and TRBJ1-1; possibly TRBD1 for D (5 bases). Trimming pared 5 bases from V and 4 bases from J, leaving 14 bases between. Germline V CDR1 and CDR2: LNHDA, SQIVND (reference sequence). The CDR3 extends over 14 amino acids. The CDR3 DNA is TGTGCCAGTAGTTGGGGGACCCTGAGCACTGAAGCTTTCTTT. Protein sequence: CASSWGTLSTEAFF.

The CDR3 nucleotides read TGCGCCAGCAGCCCAGGGGAGGGGGGGTACGAGCAGTACTTC. Its translation is CASSPGEGGYEQYF. The chain is built from TRBV5-1 and TRBJ2-7; D may be TRBD2 (7 bases). Germline CDR1 SGHRS, CDR2 YFSETQ. The CDR3 has 14 residues. Trimming removed 4 bases from V and 4 bases from J, with 15 bases in between.

This clone was detected once. V gene TRBV30 combines with J gene TRBJ2-5; 11 bases map to TRBD2. V gave up 4 bases and J gave up 2 bases; unmatched junction bases: 6. CDR3 size: 15 residues. The germline V gene encodes CDR1 GTSNPN and CDR2 SVGIG (reference sequence). The CDR3 reads CAWTALAGGQETQYF. The CDR3 bases are TGTGCCTGGACCGCCCTAGCGGGAGGACAAGAGACCCAGTACTTC.

This clone has a single count. The CDR3 spells CASSHELNRGLTGELFF. In DNA, the CDR3 is TGCGCCAGCAGCCATGAACTTAACAGGGGGCTCACCGGGGAGCTGTTTTTT. This chain connects TRBV4-1 to TRBJ2-2; 9 bases match TRBD1. This CDR3 contains 17 residues. Germline-derived CDR1 and CDR2 are MGHRA and YSYEKL. Trimming removed 3 bases from V and 4 bases from J; junction bases left unmatched: 9.

In its sample, this clone was seen a few times. This CDR3 is CAWSLGWKNKQYF. The CDR3 bases are TGTGCCTGGAGTTTGGGATGGAAGAACAAGCAGTACTTC. V and J are TRBV30 and TRBJ2-7; D not certain. The CDR3 contains 13 residues. The germline V gene encodes CDR1 GTSNPN and CDR2 SVGIG (reference sequence). V was cut by 2 bases and J by 8 bases, with 16 bases left in between.

This chain uses TRBV27 with TRBJ2-7; D is undetermined. V lost 5 bases and J lost 2, with 10 bases in between. Per the germline V gene, CDR1 is MNHEY and CDR2 is SMNVEV (reference sequence). The CDR3 is 13 amino acids. CDR3 amino acids: CASSRPPTYEQYF. The DNA for the CDR3 is TGTGCCAGCAGTCGCCCCCCAACCTACGAGCAGTACTTC.

The chain carries TRBV19 and TRBJ1-2; a weak D match, TRBD1 (6 bases). The CDR3 is 14 amino acids. Per the germline V gene, CDR1 is LNHDA and CDR2 is SQIVND (reference sequence). The ends were cut back, 5 bases at V and 1 base at J, with 11 bases in the middle. The CDR3 DNA follows: TGTGCCAGTAGTCTAGGGGGGATTAACTATGGCTACACCTTC. Protein: CASSLGGINYGYTF.

This chain uses TRBV10-2 with TRBJ2-1; weak D call: TRBD2 (5 bases). The CDR3 runs 14 residues. The V and J ends lost 6 bases and 5 bases respectively, with 14 bases between them. Germline-derived CDR1 and CDR2 are WSHSY and SAAADI. CDR3 sequence (DNA): TGCGCCAGCAGCGCGGGTAAACGAAACAATGAGCAGTTCTTC. Its protein product is CASSAGKRNNEQFF.

The V and J genes are TRBV30 and TRBJ2-2; the match to TRBD2 covers 11 bases. Germline-derived CDR1 and CDR2 are GTSNPN and SVGIG (reference sequence). The CDR3 is 16 residues long. V lost 4 bases and J lost 6; bases outside the gene matches: 10. Here the CDR3 DNA reads TGTGCCTGGAACCGACTAGCGGGATGGGGTTCCGGGGAGCTGTTTTTT. Translation gives CAWNRLAGWGSGELFF.

The chain uses TRBV14 and TRBJ2-7, with D perhaps given as TRBD1 or TRBD2 (5 bases each). The V end was cut by 5 bases, the J end by 3 bases, with 14 bases between. Germline CDR1 SGHDN, CDR2 FVKESK. This CDR3 spans 14 amino acids. The CDR3 DNA is TGTGCCAGCAGCTCTATCCGTGGGGGCTACGAGCAGTACTTC. This sequence encodes CASSSIRGGYEQYF. The full variable domain, with the rest looked up from reference TRBV14 and TRBJ2-7, is EAGVTQFPSHSVIEKGQTVTLRCDPISGHDNLYWYRRVMGKEIKFLLHFVKESKQDESGMPNNRFLAERTGGTYSTLKVQPAELEDSGVYFCASSSIRGGYEQYFGPGTRLTVT.

The V gene is TRBV19, the J gene TRBJ2-2, with D possibly being TRBD1 or TRBD2 (5 bases each). Germline assignment: CDR1 LNHDA and CDR2 SQIVND (reference sequence). The CDR3 has 14 amino acids. V shed 4 bases and J shed 2 bases, with 8 bases lying between them. The CDR3 protein is CASSTGRNTGELFF. For the CDR3, the DNA is TGTGCCAGTAGTACAGGGAGAAACACCGGGGAGCTGTTTTTT.

The V gene is TRBV2, the J gene TRBJ2-2, with 8 bases matching TRBD2. The CDR3 covers 15 residues. The ends lost 10 bases at V and 5 bases at J; junction bases unmatched: 12. The germline V gene encodes CDR1 SNHLY and CDR2 FYNNEI. CDR3 loop: CATPAGTSPTGELFF. The CDR3 DNA reads as TGTGCCACCCCGGCGGGGACTAGTCCTACCGGGGAGCTGTTTTTT.

A word on this clone: Other DNA sequences from this sample encode an identical CDR3 as well. CDR3 sequence reads: CASSLRTGETQYF. The CDR3 coding sequence is TGTGCCAGCAGCCTCCGGACAGGGGAGACCCAGTACTTC. This chain connects TRBV7-2 to TRBJ2-5; the match to TRBD1 covers 8 bases. Trimming removed 5 bases from V and 5 bases from J; junction bases left unmatched: 4. Germline-derived CDR1 and CDR2 are SGHTA and FQGNSA. The CDR3 has 13 residues.

The rearrangement joins TRBV9 to TRBJ1-6; D is unclear. CDR1 is SGDLS and CDR2 is YYNGEE in the germline V gene. The CDR3 is 14 residues long. The V gene lost 4 bases and the J gene lost 7 bases, with 12 bases spanning the gap. Here the CDR3 DNA reads TGTGCCAGCAGCTCAAACTCGGGGAATTCACCCCTCCACTTT. This sequence encodes CASSSNSGNSPLHF. The entire variable domain, with the rest obtained from reference TRBV9 and TRBJ1-6, is as follows: DSGVTQTPKHLITATGQRVTLRCSPRSGDLSVYWYQQSLDQGLQFLIQYYNGEERAKGNILERFSAQQFPDLHSELNLSSLELGDSALYFCASSSNSGNSPLHFGNGTRLTVT.

CDR3 nucleotide sequence: TGTGCCAGCAGCCAGACCCGAGACAATGAGCAGTTCTTC. Translation gives CASSQTRDNEQFF. This chain connects TRBV7-2 to TRBJ2-1; D ambiguous. The V end lost 5 bases, the J end lost 5 bases, and 10 bases lay between the germline ends. The CDR3 runs to 13 residues. Germline assignment: CDR1 SGHTA and CDR2 FQGNSA.